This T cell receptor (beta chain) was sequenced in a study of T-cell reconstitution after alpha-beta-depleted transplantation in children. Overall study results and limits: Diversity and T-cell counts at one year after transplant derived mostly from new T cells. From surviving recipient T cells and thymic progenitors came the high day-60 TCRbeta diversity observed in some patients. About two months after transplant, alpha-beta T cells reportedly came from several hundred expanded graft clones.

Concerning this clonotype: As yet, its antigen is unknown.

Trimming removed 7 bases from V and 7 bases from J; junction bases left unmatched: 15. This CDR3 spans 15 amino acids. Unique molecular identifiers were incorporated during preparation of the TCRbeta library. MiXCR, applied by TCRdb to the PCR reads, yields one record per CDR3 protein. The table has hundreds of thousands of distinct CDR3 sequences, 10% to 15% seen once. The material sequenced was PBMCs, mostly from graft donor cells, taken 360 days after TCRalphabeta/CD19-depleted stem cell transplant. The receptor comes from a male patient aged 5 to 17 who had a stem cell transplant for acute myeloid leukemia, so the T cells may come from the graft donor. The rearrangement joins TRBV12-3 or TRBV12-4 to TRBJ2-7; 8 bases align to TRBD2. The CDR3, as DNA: TGTGCCAGCACCGATCAAGCGGGAGTAGGGGGTGAGCAGTACTTC. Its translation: CASTDQAGVGGEQYF.